The clone carrying this T cell receptor beta chain was observed many times. Individual cDNA molecules carried attached unique molecular identifiers. TCRdb redid the calling of the 5' RACE reads with MiXCR, one entry per CDR3 protein. The top ten clones hold 10% to 15% of a sample with over 25,000 distinct CDR3 sequences, 5.5% to 6% of them seen once. V was pared by 1 base and J by 0 bases, with 7 bases between. The CDR3 totals 15 residues. Germline V CDR1 and CDR2: LNHNV, YYDKDF (reference sequence). The entry originates in a study of early T cells in non-severe SARS-CoV-2 infection. Looking at the study overall: From unsorted whole blood, bulk RNA was sequenced, and the chains remained unpaired.

The source material was whole blood. The V call is TRBV15, the J call TRBJ2-1, with unresolved D. The TCR sequence derives from an adult who was a healthcare worker with PCR-confirmed SARS-CoV-2 infection or an uninfected control (not recorded which). Here the CDR3 reads CATSRGQGSYNEQFF. The DNA for the CDR3 is TGTGCCACCAGCAGAGGGCAAGGCTCCTACAATGAGCAGTTCTTC.